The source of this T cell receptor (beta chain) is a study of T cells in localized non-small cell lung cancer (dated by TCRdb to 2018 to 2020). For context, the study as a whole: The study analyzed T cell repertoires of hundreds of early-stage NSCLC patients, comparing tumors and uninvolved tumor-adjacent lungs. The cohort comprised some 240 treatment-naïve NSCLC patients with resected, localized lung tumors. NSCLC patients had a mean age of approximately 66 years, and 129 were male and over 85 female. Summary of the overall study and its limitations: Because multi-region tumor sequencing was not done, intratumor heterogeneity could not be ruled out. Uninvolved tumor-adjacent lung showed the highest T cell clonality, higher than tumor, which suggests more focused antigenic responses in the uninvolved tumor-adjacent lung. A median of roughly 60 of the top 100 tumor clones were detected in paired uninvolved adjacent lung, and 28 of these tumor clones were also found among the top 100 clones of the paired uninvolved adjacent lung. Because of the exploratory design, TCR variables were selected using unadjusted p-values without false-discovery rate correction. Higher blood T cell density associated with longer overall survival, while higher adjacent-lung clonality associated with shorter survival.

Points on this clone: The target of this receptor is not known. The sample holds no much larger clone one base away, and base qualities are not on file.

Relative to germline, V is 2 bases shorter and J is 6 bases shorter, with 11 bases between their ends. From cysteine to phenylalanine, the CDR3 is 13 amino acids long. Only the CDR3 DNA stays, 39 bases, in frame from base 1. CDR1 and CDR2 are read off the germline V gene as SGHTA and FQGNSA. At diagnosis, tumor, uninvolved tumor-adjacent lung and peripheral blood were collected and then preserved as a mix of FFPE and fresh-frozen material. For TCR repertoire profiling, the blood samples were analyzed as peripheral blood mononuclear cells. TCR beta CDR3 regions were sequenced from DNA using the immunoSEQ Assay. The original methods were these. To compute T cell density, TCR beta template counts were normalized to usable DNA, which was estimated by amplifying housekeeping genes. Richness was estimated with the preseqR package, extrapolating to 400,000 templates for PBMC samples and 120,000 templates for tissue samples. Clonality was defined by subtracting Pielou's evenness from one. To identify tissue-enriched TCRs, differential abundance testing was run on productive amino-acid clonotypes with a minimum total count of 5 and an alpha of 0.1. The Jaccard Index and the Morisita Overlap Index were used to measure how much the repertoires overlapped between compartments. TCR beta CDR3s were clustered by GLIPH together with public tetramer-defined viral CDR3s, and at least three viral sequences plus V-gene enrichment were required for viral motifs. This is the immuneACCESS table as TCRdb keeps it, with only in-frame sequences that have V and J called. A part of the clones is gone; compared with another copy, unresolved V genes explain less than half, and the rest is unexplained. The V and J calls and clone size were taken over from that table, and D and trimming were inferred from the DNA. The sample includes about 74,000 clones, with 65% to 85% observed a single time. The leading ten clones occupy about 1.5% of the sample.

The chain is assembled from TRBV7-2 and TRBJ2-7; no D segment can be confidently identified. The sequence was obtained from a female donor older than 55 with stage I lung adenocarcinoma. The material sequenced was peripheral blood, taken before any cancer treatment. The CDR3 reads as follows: CASSLNGHGEQYF. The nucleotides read TGTGCCAGCAGCTTAAACGGCCACGGCGAGCAGTACTTC.